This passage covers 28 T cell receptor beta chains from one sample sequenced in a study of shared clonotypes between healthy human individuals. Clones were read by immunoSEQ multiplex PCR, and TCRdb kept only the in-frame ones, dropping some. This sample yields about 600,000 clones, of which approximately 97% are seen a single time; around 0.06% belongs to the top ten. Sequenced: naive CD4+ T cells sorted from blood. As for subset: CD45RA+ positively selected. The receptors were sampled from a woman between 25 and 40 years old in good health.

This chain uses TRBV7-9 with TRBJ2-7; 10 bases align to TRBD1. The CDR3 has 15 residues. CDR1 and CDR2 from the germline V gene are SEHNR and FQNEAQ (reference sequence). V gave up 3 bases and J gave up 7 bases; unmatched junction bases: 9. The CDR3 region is CASSLAGQGTWEQYF. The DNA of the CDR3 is TGTGCCAGCAGCTTGGCGGGACAGGGGACGTGGGAGCAGTACTTC.

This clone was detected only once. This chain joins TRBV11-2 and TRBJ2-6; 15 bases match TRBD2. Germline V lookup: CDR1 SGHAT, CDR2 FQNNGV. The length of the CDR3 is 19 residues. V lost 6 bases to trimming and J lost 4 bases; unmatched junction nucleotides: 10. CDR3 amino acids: CASRRPGLAGGLGANVLTF. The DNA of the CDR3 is TGTGCCAGCAGGAGACCGGGACTAGCGGGAGGCTTGGGGGCCAACGTCCTGACTTTC.

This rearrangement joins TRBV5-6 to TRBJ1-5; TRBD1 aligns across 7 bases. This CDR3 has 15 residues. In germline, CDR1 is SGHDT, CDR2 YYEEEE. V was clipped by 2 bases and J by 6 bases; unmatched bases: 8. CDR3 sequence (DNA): TGTGCCAGCAGCTTTCGCCGACAGGGAGGTCAGCCCCAGCATTTT. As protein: CASSFRRQGGQPQHF.

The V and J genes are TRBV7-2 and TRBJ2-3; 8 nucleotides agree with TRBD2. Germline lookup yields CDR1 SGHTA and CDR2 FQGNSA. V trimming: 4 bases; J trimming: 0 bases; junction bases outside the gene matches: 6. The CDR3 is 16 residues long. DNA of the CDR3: TGTGCCAGCAGCTCCAGACTAGCGACTAGCACAGATACGCAGTATTTT. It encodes CASSSRLATSTDTQYF.

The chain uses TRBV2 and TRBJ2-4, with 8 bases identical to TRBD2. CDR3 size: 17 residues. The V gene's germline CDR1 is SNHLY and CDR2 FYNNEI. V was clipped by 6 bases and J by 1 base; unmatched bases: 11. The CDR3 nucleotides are TGTGCCAGCAGATCCGGACTAGCCCATTCCGCCAAAAACATTCAGTACTTC. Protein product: CASRSGLAHSAKNIQYF.

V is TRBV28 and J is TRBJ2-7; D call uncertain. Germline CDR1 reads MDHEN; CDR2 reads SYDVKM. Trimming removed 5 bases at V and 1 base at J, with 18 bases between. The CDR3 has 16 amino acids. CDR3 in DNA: TGTGCCAGCAGTCCCCTTGTGGTCGTAGATTCCTACGAGCAGTACTTC. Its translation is CASSPLVVVDSYEQYF.

CDR3 region: CASSYNPLGVGEKLFF. In nucleotides, the CDR3 is TGTGCCAGCAGTTACAACCCTCTGGGAGTGGGAGAAAAACTGTTTTTT. This chain links TRBV6-5 with TRBJ1-4; D is unresolved. V lost 2 bases, J lost 8 bases, and 18 bases lay in between. Looked up from germline, CDR1 is MNHEY and CDR2 is SVGAGI. CDR3 length: 16 amino acids.

The DNA for the CDR3 is TGCGCCAGCAGCTGGGGACTAGCGGGAAACTACGAGCAGTACTTC. Translation gives CASSWGLAGNYEQYF. The V and J genes are TRBV5-1 and TRBJ2-7, with 13 bases identical to TRBD2. CDR1 and CDR2 (germline): SGHRS, YFSETQ. After removal of 3 bases from V and 3 bases from J, the junction contained 3 bases not matched to a gene. This CDR3 contains 15 residues.

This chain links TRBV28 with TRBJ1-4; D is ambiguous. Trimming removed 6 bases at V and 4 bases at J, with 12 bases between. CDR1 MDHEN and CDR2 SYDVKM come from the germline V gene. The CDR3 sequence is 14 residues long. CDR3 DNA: TGTGCCAGCAGCTGGGCGATCAGTAATGAAAAACTGTTTTTT. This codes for CASSWAISNEKLFF.

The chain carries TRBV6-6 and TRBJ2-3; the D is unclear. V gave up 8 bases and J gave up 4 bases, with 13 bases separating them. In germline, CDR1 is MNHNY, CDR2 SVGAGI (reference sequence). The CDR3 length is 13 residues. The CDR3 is CASQSYAADTQYF. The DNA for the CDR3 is TGTGCCAGCCAAAGTTACGCCGCAGATACGCAGTATTTT.

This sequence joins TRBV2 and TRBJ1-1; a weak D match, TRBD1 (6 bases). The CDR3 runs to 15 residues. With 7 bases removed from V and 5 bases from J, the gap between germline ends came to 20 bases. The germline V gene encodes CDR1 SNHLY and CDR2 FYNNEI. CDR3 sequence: CASNRVGLKGTEAFF. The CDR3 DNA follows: TGTGCCAGCAACAGGGTGGGTTTGAAGGGGACTGAAGCTTTCTTT.

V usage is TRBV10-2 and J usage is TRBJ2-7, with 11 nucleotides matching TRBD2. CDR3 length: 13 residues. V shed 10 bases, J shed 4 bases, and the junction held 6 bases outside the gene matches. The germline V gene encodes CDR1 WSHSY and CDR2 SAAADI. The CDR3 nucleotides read TGCGCCACCAGACTAGCGGGGAAGTACGAGCAGTACTTC. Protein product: CATRLAGKYEQYF.

CDR3 nucleotides: TGTGCCAGCAGTGACACCACCAGTCCGGGCTACACCTTC. It translates to CASSDTTSPGYTF. The J gene is TRBJ1-2, the V gene TRBV28, with unresolved D. Trimming pared 5 bases from V and 8 bases from J, leaving 15 bases between. This CDR3 region has 13 residues. Germline V gene data show CDR1 as MDHEN and CDR2 as SYDVKM.

CDR3 loop: CASSLGRLAGGEVTQYF. The CDR3 coding sequence is TGCGCCAGCAGCTTGGGGCGACTAGCGGGAGGAGAGGTGACCCAGTACTTC. V and J are TRBV5-1 and TRBJ2-5; 13 positions agree with TRBD2. Germline trimming cut 0 bases from V and 7 bases from J; bases unmatched to any gene: 9. The CDR3 runs to 17 residues. Germline lookup yields CDR1 SGHRS and CDR2 YFSETQ. Combining the CDR3 with reference TRBV5-1 and TRBJ2-5 gives the whole variable domain KAGVTQTPRYLIKTRGQQVTLSCSPISGHRSVSWYQQTPGQGLQFLFEYFSETQRNKGNFPGRFSGRQFSNSRSEMNVSTLELGDSALYLCASSLGRLAGGEVTQYFGPGTRLLVL.

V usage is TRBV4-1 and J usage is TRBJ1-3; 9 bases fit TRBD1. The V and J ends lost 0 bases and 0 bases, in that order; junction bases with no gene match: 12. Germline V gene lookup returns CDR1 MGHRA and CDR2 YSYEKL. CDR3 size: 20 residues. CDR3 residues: CASSQDLGQGIPNSGNTIYF. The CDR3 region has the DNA TGCGCCAGCAGCCAAGATTTGGGACAGGGTATCCCGAACTCTGGAAACACCATATATTTT.

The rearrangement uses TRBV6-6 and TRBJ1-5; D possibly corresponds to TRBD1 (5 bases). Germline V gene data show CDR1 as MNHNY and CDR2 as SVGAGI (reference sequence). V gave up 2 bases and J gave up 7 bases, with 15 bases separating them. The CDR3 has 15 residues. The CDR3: CASSYRKAGDQPQHF. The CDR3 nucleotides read TGTGCCAGCAGTTACCGAAAGGCGGGGGACCAGCCCCAGCATTTT.

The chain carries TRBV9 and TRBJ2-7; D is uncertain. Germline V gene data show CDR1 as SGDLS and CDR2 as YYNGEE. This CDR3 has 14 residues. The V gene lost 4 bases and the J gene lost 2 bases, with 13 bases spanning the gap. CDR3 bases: TGTGCCAGCAGCACCCGACTTTCGCCCTACGAGCAGTACTTC. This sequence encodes CASSTRLSPYEQYF.

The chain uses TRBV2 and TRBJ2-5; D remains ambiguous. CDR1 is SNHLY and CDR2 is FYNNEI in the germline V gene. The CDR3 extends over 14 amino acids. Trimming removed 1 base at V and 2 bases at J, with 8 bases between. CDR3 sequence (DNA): TGTGCCAGCAGTGAAGGACTCCTACAAGAGACCCAGTACTTC. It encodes CASSEGLLQETQYF.

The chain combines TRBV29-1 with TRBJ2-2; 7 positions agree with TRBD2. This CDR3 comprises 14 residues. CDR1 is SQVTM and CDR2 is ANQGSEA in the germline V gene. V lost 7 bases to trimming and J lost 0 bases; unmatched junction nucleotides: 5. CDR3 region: CSASGASNTGELFF. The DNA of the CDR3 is TGCAGCGCAAGCGGGGCTTCGAACACCGGGGAGCTGTTTTTT.

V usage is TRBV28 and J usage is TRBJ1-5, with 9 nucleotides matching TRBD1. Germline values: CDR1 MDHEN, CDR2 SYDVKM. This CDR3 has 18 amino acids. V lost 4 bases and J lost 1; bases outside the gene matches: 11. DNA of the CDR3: TGTGCCAGCAGTTCGGGACAGGGAGGAACGAGGAGCAATCAGCCCCAGCATTTT. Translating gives CASSSGQGGTRSNQPQHF. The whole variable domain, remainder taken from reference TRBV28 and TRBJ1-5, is DVKVTQSSRYLVKRTGEKVFLECVQDMDHENMFWYRQDPGLGLRLIYFSYDVKMKEKGDIPEGYSVSREKKERFSLILESASTNQTSMYLCASSSGQGGTRSNQPQHFGDGTRLSIL.

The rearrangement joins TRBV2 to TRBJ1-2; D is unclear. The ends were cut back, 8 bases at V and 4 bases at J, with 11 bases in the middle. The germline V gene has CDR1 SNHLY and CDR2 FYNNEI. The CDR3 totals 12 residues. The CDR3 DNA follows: TGTGCCAGCTCCCTTGATCCCTATGGCTACACCTTC. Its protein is CASSLDPYGYTF.

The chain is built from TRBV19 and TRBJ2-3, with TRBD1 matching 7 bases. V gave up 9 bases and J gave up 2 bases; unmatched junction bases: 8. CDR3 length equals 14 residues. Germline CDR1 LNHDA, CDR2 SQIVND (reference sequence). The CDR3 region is CASDLTGNTDTQYF. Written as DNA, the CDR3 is TGTGCCAGCGACCTGACAGGGAACACAGATACGCAGTATTTT.

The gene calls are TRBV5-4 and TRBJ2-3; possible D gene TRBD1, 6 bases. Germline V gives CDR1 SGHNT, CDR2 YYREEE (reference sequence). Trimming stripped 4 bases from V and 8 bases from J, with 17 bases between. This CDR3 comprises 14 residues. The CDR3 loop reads CASSLTGSSGTQYF. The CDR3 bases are TGTGCCAGCAGCCTGACAGGCAGTAGTGGTACGCAGTATTTT.

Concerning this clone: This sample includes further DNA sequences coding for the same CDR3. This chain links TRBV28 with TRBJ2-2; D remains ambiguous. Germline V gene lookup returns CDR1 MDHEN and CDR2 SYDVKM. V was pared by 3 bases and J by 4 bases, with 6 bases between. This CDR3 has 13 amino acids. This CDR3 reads CASSFSPTGELFF. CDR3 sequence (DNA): TGTGCCAGCAGTTTTTCACCCACCGGGGAGCTGTTTTTT. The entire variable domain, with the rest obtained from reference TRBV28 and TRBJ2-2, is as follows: DVKVTQSSRYLVKRTGEKVFLECVQDMDHENMFWYRQDPGLGLRLIYFSYDVKMKEKGDIPEGYSVSREKKERFSLILESASTNQTSMYLCASSFSPTGELFFGEGSRLTVL.

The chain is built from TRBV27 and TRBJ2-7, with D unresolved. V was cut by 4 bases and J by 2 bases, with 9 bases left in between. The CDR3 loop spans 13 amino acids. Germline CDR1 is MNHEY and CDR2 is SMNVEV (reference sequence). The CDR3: CASSSSIPYEQYF. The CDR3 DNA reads TGTGCCAGCAGTTCATCCATCCCCTACGAGCAGTACTTC.

The chain's CDR3 is CASSPRSRQETQYF. As DNA, the CDR3 is TGTGCCAGCAGTCCCCGGTCAAGACAAGAGACCCAGTACTTC. The chain recombines TRBV6-1 with TRBJ2-5; D gene unclear. CDR1 is MNHNS and CDR2 is SASEGT in the germline V gene. The CDR3 contains 14 residues. V shed 5 bases and J shed 2 bases, with 12 bases lying between them.

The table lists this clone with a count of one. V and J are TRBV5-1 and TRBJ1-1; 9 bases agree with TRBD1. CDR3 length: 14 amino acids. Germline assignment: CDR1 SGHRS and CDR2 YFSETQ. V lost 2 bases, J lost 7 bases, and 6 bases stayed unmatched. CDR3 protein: CASSFLGQGGEAFF. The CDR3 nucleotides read TGCGCCAGCAGCTTTCTGGGACAGGGAGGTGAAGCTTTCTTT.

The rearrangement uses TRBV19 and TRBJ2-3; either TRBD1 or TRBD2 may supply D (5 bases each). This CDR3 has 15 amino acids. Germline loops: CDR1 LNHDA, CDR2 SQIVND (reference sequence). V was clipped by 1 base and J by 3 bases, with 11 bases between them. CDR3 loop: CASSIGGTPTDTQYF. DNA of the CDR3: TGTGCCAGTAGTATAGGTGGGACCCCTACAGATACGCAGTATTTT.